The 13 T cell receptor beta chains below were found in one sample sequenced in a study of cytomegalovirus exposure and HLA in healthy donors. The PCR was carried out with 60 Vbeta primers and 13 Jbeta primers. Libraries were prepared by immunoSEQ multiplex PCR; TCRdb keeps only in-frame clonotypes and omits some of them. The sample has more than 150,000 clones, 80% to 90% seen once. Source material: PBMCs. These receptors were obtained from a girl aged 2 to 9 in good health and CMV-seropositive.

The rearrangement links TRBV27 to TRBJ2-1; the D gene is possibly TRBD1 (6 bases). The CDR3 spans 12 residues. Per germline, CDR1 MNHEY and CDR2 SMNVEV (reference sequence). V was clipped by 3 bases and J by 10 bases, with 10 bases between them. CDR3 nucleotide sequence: TGTGCCAGCAGTTTTGGCAGGGGCGAGCAGTTCTTC. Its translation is CASSFGRGEQFF.

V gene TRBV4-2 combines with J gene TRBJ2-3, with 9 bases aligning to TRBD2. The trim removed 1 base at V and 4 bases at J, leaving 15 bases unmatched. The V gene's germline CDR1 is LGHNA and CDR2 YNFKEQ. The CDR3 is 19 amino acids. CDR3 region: CASSQVGGRALYLSDTQYF. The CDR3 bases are TGTGCCAGCAGCCAAGTCGGCGGGAGGGCCTTATATCTCTCAGATACGCAGTATTTT.

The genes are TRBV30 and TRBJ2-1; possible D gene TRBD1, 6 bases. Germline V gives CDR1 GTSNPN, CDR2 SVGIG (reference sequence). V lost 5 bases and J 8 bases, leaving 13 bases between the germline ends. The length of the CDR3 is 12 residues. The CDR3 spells CAWGPQGDEQFF. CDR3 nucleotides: TGTGCCTGGGGGCCACAGGGTGATGAGCAGTTCTTC. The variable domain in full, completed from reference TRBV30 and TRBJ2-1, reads SQTIHQWPATLVQPVGSPLSLECTVEGTSNPNLYWYRQAAGRGLQLLFYSVGIGQISSEVPQNLSASRPQDRQFILSSKKLLLSDSGFYLCAWGPQGDEQFFGPGTRLTVL.

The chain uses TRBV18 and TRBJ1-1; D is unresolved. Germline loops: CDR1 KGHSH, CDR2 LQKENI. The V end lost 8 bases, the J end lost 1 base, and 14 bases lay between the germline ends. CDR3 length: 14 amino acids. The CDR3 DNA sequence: TGTGCCAGCCGACCATTCCGGGAGAACACTGAAGCTTTCTTT. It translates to CASRPFRENTEAFF.

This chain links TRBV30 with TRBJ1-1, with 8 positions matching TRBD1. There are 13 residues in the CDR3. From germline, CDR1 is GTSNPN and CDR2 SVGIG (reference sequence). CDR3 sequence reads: CATQGAQGTEAFF. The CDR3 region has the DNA TGTGCGACCCAGGGGGCCCAGGGAACTGAAGCTTTCTTT.

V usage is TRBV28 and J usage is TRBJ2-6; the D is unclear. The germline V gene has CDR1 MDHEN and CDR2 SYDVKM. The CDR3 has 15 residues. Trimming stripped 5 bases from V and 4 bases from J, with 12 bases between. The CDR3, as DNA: TGTGCCAGCAGTCCTCGACTCCGGGGGGCCAACGTCCTGACTTTC. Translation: CASSPRLRGANVLTF.

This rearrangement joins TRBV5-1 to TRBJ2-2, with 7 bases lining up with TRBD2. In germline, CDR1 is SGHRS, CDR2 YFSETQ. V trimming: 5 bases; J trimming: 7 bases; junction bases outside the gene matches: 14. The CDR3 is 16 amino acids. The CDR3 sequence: CASSRARTSEFGELFF. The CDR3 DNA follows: TGCGCCAGCAGTCGCGCCAGGACTAGTGAGTTCGGGGAGCTGTTTTTT.

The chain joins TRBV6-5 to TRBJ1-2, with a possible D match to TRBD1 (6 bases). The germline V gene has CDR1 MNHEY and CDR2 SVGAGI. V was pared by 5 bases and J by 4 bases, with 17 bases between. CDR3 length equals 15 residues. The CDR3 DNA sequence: TGTGCCAGCAGTCCCTCCGGGGGGCGATCCTATGGCTACACCTTC. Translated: CASSPSGGRSYGYTF.

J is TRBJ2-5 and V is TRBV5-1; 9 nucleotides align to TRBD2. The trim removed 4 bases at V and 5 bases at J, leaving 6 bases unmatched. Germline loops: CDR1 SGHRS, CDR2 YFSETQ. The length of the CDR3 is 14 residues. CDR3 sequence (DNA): TGCGCCAGCAGCCTAAAGACTAGCGGCGAGACCCAGTACTTC. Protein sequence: CASSLKTSGETQYF.

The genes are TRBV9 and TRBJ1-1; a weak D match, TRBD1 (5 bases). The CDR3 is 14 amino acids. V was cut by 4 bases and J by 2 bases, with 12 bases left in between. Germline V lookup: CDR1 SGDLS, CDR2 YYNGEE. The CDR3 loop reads CASSPTTENTEAFF. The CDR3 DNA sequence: TGTGCCAGCAGCCCTACGACAGAAAACACTGAAGCTTTCTTT.

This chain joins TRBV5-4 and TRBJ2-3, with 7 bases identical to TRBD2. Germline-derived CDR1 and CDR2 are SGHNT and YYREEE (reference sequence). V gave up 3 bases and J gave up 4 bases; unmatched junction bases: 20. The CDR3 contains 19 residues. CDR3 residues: CASSSGPMGILADADTQYF. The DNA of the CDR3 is TGTGCCAGCAGCTCGGGACCGATGGGTATTCTAGCGGACGCAGATACGCAGTATTTT. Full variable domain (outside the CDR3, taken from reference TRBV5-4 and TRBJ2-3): ETGVTQSPTHLIKTRGQQVTLRCSSQSGHNTVSWYQQALGQGPQFIFQYYREEENGRGNFPPRFSGLQFPNYSSELNVNALELDDSALYLCASSSGPMGILADADTQYFGPGTRLTVL.

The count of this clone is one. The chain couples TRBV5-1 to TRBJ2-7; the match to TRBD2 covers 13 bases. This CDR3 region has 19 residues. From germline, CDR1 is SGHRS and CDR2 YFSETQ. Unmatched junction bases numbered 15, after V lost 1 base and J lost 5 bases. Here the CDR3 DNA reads TGCGCCAGCAGCTTGTTTATCGTAGGACTAGCGGGAGTGGGCGACGAGCAGTACTTC. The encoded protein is CASSLFIVGLAGVGDEQYF.

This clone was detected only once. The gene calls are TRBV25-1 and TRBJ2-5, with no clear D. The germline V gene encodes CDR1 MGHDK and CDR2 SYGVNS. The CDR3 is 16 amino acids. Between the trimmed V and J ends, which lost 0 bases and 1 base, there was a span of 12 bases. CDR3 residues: CASSEYILGPQETQYF. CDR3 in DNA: TGTGCCAGCAGTGAATATATTCTAGGCCCCCAAGAGACCCAGTACTTC.